This T cell receptor (beta chain) derives from a study of tumor-infiltrating lymphocytes in primary liver carcinoma. Broader study findings: Researchers report that only about 7.5-24% of top clones turned up in all five tumor regions.

The study co-extracted DNA and RNA from roughly 20-30 mg of unsorted bulk tissue. On this clonotype: Its antigen is unknown.

The input was 400 to 500 ng total RNA; TCR beta cDNA was made from it with a constant-region primer. ARM-PCR was slightly modified, and three nested multiplex PCR rounds with it gave rise to the TCR beta libraries. PCR rounds one and two used TRBV1-TRBV30 forward primers with a C-beta reverse primer for roughly 9 cycles each. In TCRdb, the multiplex PCR reads were re-called with MiXCR into one record per CDR3 protein. The table shows roughly 120,000 distinct CDR3 sequences, with 64% occurring only once. Trimming cost V 1 base and J 5 bases, with 15 bases left between them. The CDR3 totals 16 residues. In germline, CDR1 is SEHNR, CDR2 FQNEAQ (reference sequence).

The origin of this receptor is a woman aged 55-70 years with primary liver carcinoma and hepatitis B virus infection. Sequenced input: liver tumor tissue from sampling region 3. Specified subset: tumor region T3, left-lateral pole. The chain joins TRBV7-9 to TRBJ1-5; possibly TRBD1 for D (6 bases). The CDR3: CASSLEPKGGDQPQHF. The CDR3 DNA reads as TGTGCCAGCAGCTTAGAGCCCAAGGGGGGCGATCAGCCCCAGCATTTT.